This T cell receptor beta chain was identified during a study of shared clonotypes between healthy human individuals. For this clone: Its antigen is unidentified.

CDR1 MGHDK and CDR2 SYGVNS come from the germline V gene. This CDR3 comprises 14 residues. Germline trimming cut 6 bases from V and 4 bases from J; bases unmatched to any gene: 2. The study, taken as a whole, reports: The rarefaction results pointed to incomplete sorted-subset sequencing despite large depth.

Using immunoSEQ multiplex PCR, the repertoire was profiled, and TCRdb retains in-frame clones only, with some absent. Of some 1.5 million clones detected, around 97% appear once; the ten largest clones hold over 1%. The receptor was derived from a man aged 25 to 40 in good health. Sequences were obtained from naive CD4+ T cells sorted from blood. The subset was: CD45RA+ positively selected. V and J are TRBV25-1 and TRBJ2-4; 11 bases are a match to TRBD1. The CDR3 is CASRGDRGKNIQYF. DNA of the CDR3: TGTGCCAGCAGAGGGGACAGGGGGAAAAACATTCAGTACTTC.